A selection of T cell receptor beta chains follows, all from one sample in a study of blood T cell repertoires in COVID-19. Some clones are missing from TCRdb's copy, which holds only in-frame ones; the method was immunoSEQ multiplex PCR. The table has roughly 260,000 clones, roughly nine tenths seen once. Material for sequencing was PBMCs or T cells enriched from blood (not recorded which). These receptor sequences come from a human donor in a cohort exposed to, infected with or recovered from COVID-19 (not recorded which). The donor label of this sample is uncertain. Both conserved end residues are trimmed from each CDR3. A D gene is named only where the DNA matches it firmly.

d_call j_call v_call cdr3_aa
. TRBJ2-1 TRBV5-4 ASSFRGSEQF
TRBD1 TRBJ1-5 TRBV7-6 ASSLGRGRNQPQH
TRBD2 TRBJ2-5 TRBV19 ASSGGGLETQY
TRBD1 TRBJ1-2 TRBV7-9 AVETGVSDYGYT
TRBD2 TRBJ2-1 TRBV11-2 ASSFVAGTLNNEQF
. TRBJ2-5 TRBV2 ASRQNLAQETQY
TRBD1 TRBJ1-1 TRBV2 ASSSGQGYGEAF
. TRBJ1-1 TRBV5-1 ASSLAQTGTTEAF
TRBD2 TRBJ2-3 TRBV14 ASSQDGAGVTDTQY
TRBD2 TRBJ2-2 TRBV10-3 AISVSSGTGELF
. TRBJ2-7 TRBV14 ASSQGTTSGQY
. TRBJ2-6 TRBV18 ASSTTSGLGSGANVLT
TRBD2 TRBJ2-3 TRBV14 ASSPDAGVSLDTQY
TRBD1 TRBJ2-7 TRBV6-5 ASSYSSGTGTYEQY
TRBD1 TRBJ1-4 TRBV3-1/TRBV3-2 ASSLQGSYEKLF
. TRBJ2-7 TRBV3-1/TRBV3-2 ASSQVGALNEQY
. TRBJ2-7 TRBV7-3 ASSLDSAVLYEQY
. TRBJ1-2 TRBV6-2/TRBV6-3 ASSTLDRGKGYT
TRBD1 TRBJ1-1 TRBV7-9 ASSQYRGPRGWAF
. TRBJ1-1 TRBV12-3/TRBV12-4 ASSLGEGAEAF
TRBD2 TRBJ2-3 TRBV11-3 ASSSRGGDTQY
. TRBJ1-2 TRBV27 ASSPQGRRGYT
. TRBJ2-7 TRBV7-2 ASTHRGSYEQY
TRBD2 TRBJ2-3 TRBV7-6 ASSLSAGGSTDTQY
TRBD2 TRBJ2-3 TRBV30 AWSQGTSGSTTDTQY
TRBD1 TRBJ1-6 TRBV19 ASSIQGTGNSPLH
TRBD1 TRBJ2-7 TRBV4-1 ASSHDTLQTGGSSYEQY
. TRBJ1-3 TRBV9 ASSVVAGSDTIY
. TRBJ2-3 TRBV4-1 ASSLLGMSTDTQY
. TRBJ1-2 TRBV4-1 ASSQDNGVRHGGYT
TRBD1 TRBJ1-1 TRBV7-2 ASSLVRGETEAF
. TRBJ2-5 TRBV27 ASSLVRGETQY
. TRBJ2-7 TRBV10-2 ASSESGPSEQY
. TRBJ1-5 TRBV9 ASSATGGSNQPQH
. TRBJ1-5 TRBV7-8 ASSTRGSQPQH
TRBD1 TRBJ1-1 TRBV7-9 ASSRGTGGPEAF
. TRBJ1-2 TRBV18 ASSPVPGQRTYGYT
. TRBJ1-3 TRBV6-6 ASRNGGSSGNTIY
. TRBJ2-7 TRBV6-1 ASSGAKGFKLDEQY
. TRBJ1-1 TRBV4-2 ASSQVRHGSGGTEAF